The 2 T cell receptor beta chains below come from one sample, sequenced in a study of response to subunit inactivated influenza vaccine. TCRdb processed the RT-PCR reads anew with MiXCR; each CDR3 protein has one entry. The sample comprises roughly 700,000 distinct CDR3 sequences, approximately 13% of which are singletons, and 6% to 8% rests with the top ten. Material: PBMCs from blood, obtained 14 days before vaccination. Receptor source: a man aged 50 to 59 who received an inactivated influenza vaccine.

At least ten counts were recorded for this clonotype. The chain has TRBV7-3 and TRBJ1-6; no clear D gene. V gave up 2 bases and J gave up 7 bases, with 12 bases separating them. The germline CDR1 and CDR2 sequences are SGHTA and FQGTGA. The CDR3 length is 15 residues. CDR3 sequence reads: CASSLAGLGNSPLHF. In DNA, the CDR3 is TGTGCCAGCAGCTTAGCAGGATTAGGGAATTCACCCCTCCACTTT.

A few counts support this clonotype. The rearrangement links TRBV6-1 to TRBJ1-2; tentative D call: TRBD1 (5 bases). Trimming cost V 5 bases and J 3 bases, with 13 bases left between them. This CDR3 has 14 amino acids. The germline V gene has CDR1 MNHNS and CDR2 SASEGT. CDR3 sequence (DNA): TGTGCCAGCAGTACCCGGGACGGTTACTATGGCTACACCTTC. It is translated as CASSTRDGYYGYTF.